The entry below gives a single TCR beta chain sequence along with its context. This clonotype was seen more than once but under ten times. Its antigen has not been determined. Base qualities are missing; no much larger clone stands one base away. Moderately to severely active disease, a Clinical Activity Score of at least 3, a NOSPECS grade of at least 4, and a duration under 3 months were present in ophthalmopathy patients. Patients with uncontrolled infections, other autoimmune diseases, pregnancy or lactation were excluded. Diagnoses were established on the basis of clinical symptoms, serum thyroxine and TRAb, thyroid ultrasound, and orbital computed tomography. PBMCs were separated from 7.5 to 10 ml of fresh peripheral blood using Ficoll-Paque density gradient centrifugation. Total RNA was extracted with Trizol reagent, and quality was checked on an Agilent 2100 Bioanalyzer. These data originate in a study of T cells in Graves' hyperthyroidism and ophthalmopathy (dated by TCRdb to about 2019). Study-level background: Peripheral blood was sampled at the time of initial diagnosis, prior to any treatment. A discovery cohort of about a hundred patients, about 40 with Graves' ophthalmopathy and approximately 60 with stable Graves' hyperthyroidism, was used to find distinguishing TCR V-J signatures. According to the paper, TCR Vbeta CDR3 sequencing was carried out on 135 peripheral blood samples, which came from approximately 43 ophthalmopathy, around 75 hyperthyroidism and some 17 progressor patients. The 100 discovery patients were divided at random into training and test sets in a 7:3 ratio. The study also compared thyroid tissue and blood T-cell repertoires from 6 or 7 Graves' hyperthyroidism patients. Prospective prediction of ophthalmopathy was tested in an independent validation cohort consisting of some 18 hyperthyroidism patients and approximately 16 patients who later progressed to ophthalmopathy. After sampling, hyperthyroidism patients received methimazole starting at 30 mg daily, and ophthalmopathy patients received high-dose intravenous methylprednisolone.

Points the paper makes about the study in general: In cross-validation, a model built on a 13 V-J signature told ophthalmopathy apart from stable hyperthyroidism with under 90% sensitivity and 81% to 82% specificity, and in testing the same model reached 80%/75%. No statistical method was used to set the sample size in advance, and investigators knew the group allocation. Most expanded thyroid clonotypes (frequency above 0.001) were also detected in blood, a finding suggesting that blood repertoires may reflect thyroid immune responses. In validation, progression to ophthalmopathy was predicted by the model with 70.59% sensitivity and roughly 76% specificity, a median of roughly 6 months before onset.

V loses 4 bases of germline sequence and J loses 5 bases, and the interval between the two ends is 8 bases. From cysteine to phenylalanine, the CDR3 is 12 amino acids long. Of all the DNA, just the CDR3 is kept, 36 bases in frame from base 1. CDR1 and CDR2 are read off the germline V gene as SQVTM and ANQGSEA. The TCR beta CDR3 regions were amplified from RNA transcripts. A first-round RT-PCR of the TCR CDR3 used the HTBI primer set with the Qiagen OneStep RT-PCR kit. The libraries were constructed in a second round of multiplex PCR and then size-selected and purified. The libraries were sequenced on an Illumina HiSeq2000 using paired-end 100 bp reads. On the study's bioinformatics: SOAPnuke was used to process the raw data, throwing out any read that contained adapters or uncalled bases, had a mean Phred below 15, or lacked an exact constant-primer or identifier match. COPE v1.2.5 was used to merge the high-quality paired reads, and each unique nucleotide sequence was defined as a clonotype. Clonotypes were aligned to IMGT TRBV, TRBD and TRBJ reference segments using MiTCR v1.1. Analysis was restricted to V-J combinations with a frequency above 0.0001, which covered approximately 99% of repertoires. A TCS score was defined as the ratio between F50 (clonal expansion) and ExV (chaos), using BLOSUM62-based TCRdist between CDR3 peptides within each V-J. Welch's t-statistics and random forest reduced roughly 500 V-J features to roughly 13, which were used in a naive Bayes classifier (R e1071). TCRdb took the public reads, trimmed them with fastp at Q25, ran MiXCR for clone calling and kept in-frame beta chains. Rows merge per CDR3 protein into single entries with the most common DNA and genes. These V and J calls rely on TCRdb rather than the paper's analysis. A total of some 500,000 distinct CDR3 sequences appear in this sample, about 16% of them only once. The ten largest clones represent approximately 30% of the sample.

Input material: blood. The origin of this receptor is a woman aged 30 to 39 with Graves' ophthalmopathy. This sequence uses TRBV29-1 and TRBJ2-2; a tentative D call is TRBD1 (6 bases match). At the DNA level, the sequence is TGCAGCGTTGGCCAGGGGACCGGGGAGCTGTTTTTT. Its protein reads: CSVGQGTGELFF.